Described below is a single T cell receptor beta chain sequence and its context. This specimen comes from a study of blood T cell repertoires in COVID-19. The data were produced by immunoSEQ multiplex PCR, yet TCRdb's version contains in-frame clones alone and is incomplete. The table records hundreds of thousands of clones, approximately 91% of them present only once. The sample comprised PBMCs or T cells enriched from blood (not recorded which). The TCR comes from a woman under 30 who had been exposed to COVID-19.

The CDR3 region is CSVVGGGLGYEQYF. The CDR3 nucleotides read TGCAGCGTTGTAGGGGGGGGGCTTGGTTACGAGCAGTACTTC. The chain joins TRBV29-1 to TRBJ2-7; TRBD2 might be the D (7 bases). Deletions cut 4 bases from V and 4 bases from J, with 17 bases between. CDR3 length: 14 amino acids. Germline CDR1 is SQVTM and CDR2 is ANQGSEA.